There are a few counts of the clone carrying this T cell receptor (beta chain). Antigen specificity is unknown. The sample has other DNA sequences that encode this CDR3 too. This specimen comes from a study of Ad26.COV2.S vaccination and SARS-CoV-2 variants. For the study at large: Recipients of Ad26.COV2.S got it intramuscularly, once or twice 56 days apart. Findings and limits, study-wide: Spike-specific CD8+ and CD4+ T cell responses reportedly showed substantial breadth after vaccination. The TCR-based breadth and depth measures might underestimate overall T cell responses.

Treatment defined: about 20 received Ad26.COV2.S at low or high dose, single or two shots; about 5 received placebo; per-sample allocation not given. The samples date from day 63 after the first vaccine or placebo injection. Immunization relied on an Ad26 vector, which expressed Wuhan-strain SARS-CoV-2 spike. Sequencing was performed with immunoSEQ multiplex PCR; in TCRdb, only in-frame clones are kept and a portion is missing. The sample has about 380,000 clones; 83% are singletons. V lost 0 bases and J lost 5, with 8 bases in between. Germline V gene sequence: CDR1 GTSNPN, CDR2 SVGIG (reference sequence). This CDR3 has 13 residues.

This sequence joins TRBV30 and TRBJ1-3; no clear D. The source material was peripheral blood, sampled in a trial of Ad26.COV2.S vaccine versus placebo. This clonotype originated in a person aged 18-65 years who received the Ad26.COV2.S COVID-19 vaccine or a placebo. CDR3 nucleotides: TGTGCCTGGAGTGTAAACGGAAGAAACACCATATATTTT. Protein product: CAWSVNGRNTIYF.